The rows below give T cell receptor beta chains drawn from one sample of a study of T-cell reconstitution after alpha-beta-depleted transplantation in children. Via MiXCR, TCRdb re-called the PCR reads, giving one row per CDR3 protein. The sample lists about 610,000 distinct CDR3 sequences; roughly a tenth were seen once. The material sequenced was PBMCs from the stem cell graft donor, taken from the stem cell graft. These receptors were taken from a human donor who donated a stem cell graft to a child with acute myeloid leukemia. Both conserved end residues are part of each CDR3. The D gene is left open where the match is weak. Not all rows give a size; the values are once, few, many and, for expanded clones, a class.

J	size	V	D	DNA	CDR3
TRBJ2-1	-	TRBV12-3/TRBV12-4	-	TGTGCCAGCAGTTTAAGTTCGCTTTACGATGAGCAGTTCTTC	CASSLSSLYDEQFF
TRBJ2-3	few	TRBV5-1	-	TGCGCCAGCAGCTTGGAGGGCCAAACATTGAGCACAGATACGCAGTATTTT	CASSLEGQTLSTDTQYF
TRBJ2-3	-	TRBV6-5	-	TGTGCCAGCAGTTACGGGGCGGGGCAGGGTGATACGCAGTATTTT	CASSYGAGQGDTQYF
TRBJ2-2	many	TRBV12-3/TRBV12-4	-	TGTGCCAGCAGTTTACTTAAACGGGGGATGGTAGCCGGAAACACCGGGGAGCTGTTTTTT	CASSLLKRGMVAGNTGELFF
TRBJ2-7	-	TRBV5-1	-	TGCGCCAGCAGCCCAGGGGACTCCTACGTTGAGCAGTACTTC	CASSPGDSYVEQYF
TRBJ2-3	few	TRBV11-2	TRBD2	TGTGCCAGCAGTTCTCTAGGACTAGCGGCCACAGATACGCAGTATTTT	CASSSLGLAATDTQYF
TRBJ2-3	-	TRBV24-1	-	TGTGCCACCAGTGATGGGCCGGGACGCAACACAGATACGCAGTATTTT	CATSDGPGRNTDTQYF
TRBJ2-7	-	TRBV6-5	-	TGTGCCAGCAGTTACGAGACAACAGGCCTCGAGCAGTACTTC	CASSYETTGLEQYF
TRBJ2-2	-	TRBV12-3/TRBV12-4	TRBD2	TGTGCCAGCATCCCACCCCAGACTAGCGGGAGCACCGGGGAGCTGTTTTTT	CASIPPQTSGSTGELFF
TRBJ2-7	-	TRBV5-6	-	TGTGCCAGCAGCCCCCGGCTCCCCTCCTGCGAGCAGTACTTC	CASSPRLPSCEQYF
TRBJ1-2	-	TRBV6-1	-	TGTGCCAGCAGTGAAGAAGGGCAACTCAAAGGAGTCTATGGCTACACCTTC	CASSEEGQLKGVYGYTF
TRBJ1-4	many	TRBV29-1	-	TGCAGCGTCCCTTGGGGTGAAAAACTGTTTTTT	CSVPWGEKLFF
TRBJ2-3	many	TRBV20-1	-	TGCAGTGCTAGAGATACGGCTACCGGAGATACGCAGTATTTT	CSARDTATGDTQYF
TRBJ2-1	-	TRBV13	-	TGTGCCAGCAGCTTAGGAGCGTTGAGCTCCTACAATGAGCAGTTCTTC	CASSLGALSSYNEQFF
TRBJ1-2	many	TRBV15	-	TGTGCCACCAGCAGGGACAGTACCTTCTATGGCTACACCTTC	CATSRDSTFYGYTF
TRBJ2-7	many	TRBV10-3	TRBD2	TGTGCCATCAGAGAGCGGGAGTACGAGCAGTACTTC	CAIREREYEQYF
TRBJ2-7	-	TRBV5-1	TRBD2	TGCGCCAGCAGCTTGGGGACTAGCGGGAGGGCCAGCTACGAGCAGTACTTC	CASSLGTSGRASYEQYF